This T cell receptor beta chain appears in the sequencing data of a study of radiotherapy plus CTLA-4 blockade in lung cancer. The CDR3 totals 15 residues. Trimming removed 1 base at V and 2 bases at J, with 9 bases between. Looked up from germline, CDR1 is MGHRA and CDR2 is YSYEKL. Chemo-refractory metastatic non-small-cell lung cancer patients underwent focal radiation alongside CTLA-4 blockade with ipilimumab. Here immunoSEQ multiplex PCR was the method, and the copy in TCRdb shows in-frame clones only, minus some. Counted here are some 62,000 clones, 70% to 80% occurring once; the ten biggest clones make up about 4.2%.

The V call is TRBV4-1, the J call TRBJ2-1; the D is unclear. The sequences come from peripheral blood, collected from a patient treated with radiotherapy plus ipilimumab. This TCR derives from a human donor with non-small cell lung cancer who had a complete response to radiotherapy plus ipilimumab. CDR3 sequence: CASSQASGPYNEQFF. The CDR3 DNA reads TGCGCCAGCAGCCAAGCTTCGGGCCCCTACAATGAGCAGTTCTTC.